The entry below gives a single T cell receptor beta chain sequence along with its context. Its target is not known. V was cut by 6 bases and J by 3 bases, with 17 bases left in between. Germline CDR1 is DFQATT and CDR2 is SNEGSKA (reference sequence). The CDR3 is 14 amino acids. Recently diagnosed hyperthyroidism of less than 2 months' duration affected patients aged 18 to 65. For the diagnoses, clinical symptoms, serum thyroxine and TRAb, thyroid ultrasound and orbital computed tomography were used. This sample was taken from a study of T cells in Graves' hyperthyroidism and ophthalmopathy. Study outcomes and limitations: Most expanded thyroid clonotypes above 0.001 recurred in blood.

Amplification yielded TCR beta CDR3 regions, with RNA transcripts as the source. The HTBI primer set drove a first-round RT-PCR of the TCR CDR3. Via MiXCR, TCRdb re-called the multiplex PCR reads, giving one row per CDR3 protein. In the table there are around 260,000 distinct CDR3 sequences, 20% to 30% of which are singletons. This clonotype was sampled from a man in his forties with Graves' hyperthyroidism that later progressed to Graves' ophthalmopathy. This sequence joins TRBV20-1 and TRBJ1-1; tentative D call: TRBD1 (6 bases). The sequencing sample was made of blood. CDR3 DNA: TGCAGTGCCGTGGGGGCGGGGGCGGACACTGAAGCTTTCTTT. Translation: CSAVGAGADTEAFF.